These 20 T cell receptor beta chains originate from one sample sequenced in a study of T-cell reconstitution after alpha-beta-depleted transplantation in children. A TCRbeta library incorporating unique molecular identifiers was prepared. TCRdb reanalysed the PCR reads using MiXCR and keeps one entry per CDR3 protein. This repertoire shows roughly 340,000 distinct CDR3 sequences, 15% to 20% found once; its top ten account for roughly 40%. The specimen was PBMCs, mostly from graft donor cells, collected 360 days after TCRalphabeta/CD19-depleted stem cell transplant. These receptors were taken from a male patient between 2 and 9 years old who had a stem cell transplant for acute lymphoblastic leukemia, so the T cells may come from the graft donor.

Only a few counts were recorded for this clonotype. This chain links TRBV4-1 with TRBJ2-2; 14 bases match TRBD2. The CDR3 is 20 residues long. Trimming took 1 base from V and 7 from J; bases not matched to a gene: 14. Germline V gene lookup returns CDR1 MGHRA and CDR2 YSYEKL. The DNA for the CDR3 is TGCGCCAGCAGCCAAGTTTTCACGACTAGCGGGAGGGGCGCGGGCGGGGAGCTGTTTTTT. Translation gives CASSQVFTTSGRGAGGELFF.

A few counts support this clonotype. The chain carries TRBV4-1 and TRBJ2-6; 7 positions match TRBD1. The germline V gene has CDR1 MGHRA and CDR2 YSYEKL. J lost 4 bases, V lost 6 bases, and 6 bases had no gene match. This CDR3 has 15 residues. CDR3 sequence: CASRLDRAGANVLTF. In nucleotides, the CDR3 is TGCGCCAGCAGACTCGACAGGGCCGGGGCCAACGTCCTGACTTTC.

This clonotype was observed a handful of times. The rearrangement uses TRBV3-1 and TRBJ1-5, with no clear D. Deletions cut 0 bases from V and 1 base from J, with 10 bases between. In germline, CDR1 is LGHDT, CDR2 YNNKEL (reference sequence). This CDR3 spans 16 amino acids. CDR3 region: CASSQDLWGSNQPQHF. The CDR3 bases are TGTGCCAGCAGCCAAGATCTGTGGGGAAGCAATCAGCCCCAGCATTTT.

This clonotype showed up just a few times. The V call is TRBV12-3 or TRBV12-4, the J call TRBJ2-3, with a possible D match to TRBD2 (5 bases). CDR3 length equals 15 residues. V lost 6 bases, J lost 0 bases, and 13 bases lay in between. The CDR3 sequence: CASSQWRSSTDTQYF. The CDR3, as DNA: TGTGCCAGCAGCCAGTGGAGGTCTAGCACAGATACGCAGTATTTT.

This clonotype was picked up many times. The chain combines TRBV12-3 or TRBV12-4 with TRBJ2-2; 8 positions agree with TRBD1. Unmatched junction bases numbered 3, after V lost 3 bases and J lost 3 bases. This CDR3 contains 15 residues. The CDR3 sequence is CASSFGRGHTGELFF. Written as DNA, the CDR3 is TGTGCCAGCAGTTTTGGCAGGGGGCACACCGGGGAGCTGTTTTTT.

V usage is TRBV12-3 or TRBV12-4 and J usage is TRBJ2-5; 7 bases are a match to TRBD2. J lost 7 bases, V lost 5 bases, and 7 bases had no gene match. The CDR3 has 13 residues. DNA of the CDR3: TGTGCCAGCAGTCCCGGGACTATTGGGACCCAGTACTTC. Its protein product is CASSPGTIGTQYF.

The rearrangement links TRBV7-8 to TRBJ1-4; D gene uncertain. The germline V gene encodes CDR1 SGHVS and CDR2 FQNEAQ. The length of the CDR3 is 15 residues. With 3 bases removed from V and 8 bases from J, the gap between germline ends came to 16 bases. This chain's CDR3 is CASSFSSGWKEKLFF. The CDR3 DNA reads TGTGCCAGCAGCTTCTCCTCCGGGTGGAAAGAAAAACTGTTTTTT.

This clonotype appeared a few times. The chain links TRBV28 to TRBJ1-4; TRBD1 matches 7 bases. Looked up from germline, CDR1 is MDHEN and CDR2 is SYDVKM. The CDR3 length is 14 residues. The junction had 8 bases not matched to a gene; V was cut back by 6 bases and J by 7 bases. CDR3 coding DNA: TGTGCCAGCAGAAGGGGGCAAGACCTTGAAAAACTGTTTTTT. Translated, it gives CASRRGQDLEKLFF.

The rearrangement uses TRBV28 and TRBJ2-7; tentatively, D is TRBD2 (6 bases). The ends were cut back, 4 bases at V and 12 bases at J, with 19 bases in the middle. Germline V CDR1 and CDR2: MDHEN, SYDVKM. The length of the CDR3 is 13 residues. This CDR3 reads CASSSPGSGERYF. In DNA form, the CDR3 reads TGTGCCAGCAGTTCGCCGGGGTCGGGAGAACGGTACTTC.

The chain couples TRBV18 to TRBJ2-3; D is perhaps TRBD2 (5 bases). V was pared by 3 bases and J by 0 bases, with 19 bases between. Per the germline V gene, CDR1 is KGHSH and CDR2 is LQKENI. The CDR3 is made up of 18 amino acids. In DNA form, the CDR3 reads TGTGCCAGCTCACCCCGAAGCCCCACTAGATTGAGCACAGATACGCAGTATTTT. This gives the protein CASSPRSPTRLSTDTQYF.

This clonotype was observed a few times. The chain carries TRBV19 and TRBJ2-2; D assignment may be TRBD1 or TRBD2 (5 bases each). Germline-derived CDR1 and CDR2 are LNHDA and SQIVND (reference sequence). Trimming shortened V by 5 bases and J by 7 bases, and 8 bases separated the two germline ends. This CDR3 spans 12 amino acids. Here the CDR3 reads CASSEGFGELFF. The CDR3 DNA sequence: TGTGCCAGTAGTGAGGGGTTCGGGGAGCTGTTTTTT.

The chain is built from TRBV5-1 and TRBJ2-7; D perhaps matches TRBD1 (5 bases). Trimming left V 2 bases short and J 0 bases short, with 9 bases between. The CDR3 length is 14 residues. The germline V gene encodes CDR1 SGHRS and CDR2 YFSETQ. This chain's CDR3 is CASSFRQSSYEQYF. Written as DNA, the CDR3 is TGCGCCAGCAGCTTTCGACAGAGCTCCTACGAGCAGTACTTC.

The chain employs TRBV18 and TRBJ2-1, with 8 bases fitting TRBD1. Germline V gene data show CDR1 as KGHSH and CDR2 as LQKENI. After removal of 3 bases from V and 3 bases from J, the junction contained 4 bases not matched to a gene. The length of the CDR3 is 15 residues. CDR3 residues: CASSPFRGLYNEQFF. In DNA, the CDR3 is TGTGCCAGCTCACCTTTCAGGGGGCTCTACAATGAGCAGTTCTTC.

J is TRBJ2-7 and V is TRBV27, with 7 bases aligning to TRBD2. The CDR3 loop spans 15 amino acids. V was pared by 1 base and J by 1 base, with 4 bases of the junction left unmatched. In germline, CDR1 is MNHEY, CDR2 SMNVEV (reference sequence). The DNA for the CDR3 is TGTGCCAGCAGTTTATGGACTAGAGGTTCCTACGAGCAGTACTTC. Its translation: CASSLWTRGSYEQYF.

This clonotype was seen a handful of times. The gene calls are TRBV12-3 or TRBV12-4 and TRBJ2-7, with 10 nucleotides matching TRBD2. CDR3 length: 11 amino acids. Unmatched junction bases numbered 0, after V lost 7 bases and J lost 6 bases. CDR3 sequence reads: CASKRGGEQYF. The CDR3 DNA reads TGTGCCAGCAAGCGGGGGGGCGAGCAGTACTTC.

This clonotype occurred a few times. The chain combines TRBV28 with TRBJ1-5, with D perhaps matching TRBD1 (6 bases). Trimming removed 7 bases at V and 3 bases at J, with 19 bases between. Germline V lookup: CDR1 MDHEN, CDR2 SYDVKM. There are 16 residues in the CDR3. The CDR3: CASTGAGRGPNQPQHF. The CDR3 DNA follows: TGTGCCAGCACGGGGGCAGGCAGGGGCCCCAATCAGCCCCAGCATTTT.

The chain joins TRBV7-2 to TRBJ2-1; 8 bases match TRBD2. Germline assignment: CDR1 SGHTA and CDR2 FQGNSA. J lost 2 bases, V lost 0 bases, and 3 bases had no gene match. The length of the CDR3 is 16 residues. DNA of the CDR3: TGTGCCAGCAGCTTAGCTTTTAGCGGGACCTACAATGAGCAGTTCTTC. It codes for CASSLAFSGTYNEQFF.

On this clonotype itself: One junction end does not reproduce the germline sequence, and a read error may be involved. V is TRBV7-9 and J is TRBJ2-7; D may be TRBD2 (6 bases). The CDR3 length is 13 residues. Germline values: CDR1 SEHNR, CDR2 FQNEAQ (reference sequence). CDR3: CASSQRRLAAPDF. CDR3 nucleotides: TGTGCCAGCAGCCAACGTCGATTAGCGGCCCCTGACTTC. Supplemented by reference TRBV7-9 and TRBJ2-7, the full variable domain reads DTGVSQNPRHKITKRGQNVTFRCDPISEHNRLYWYRQTLGQGPEFLTYFQNEAQLEKSRLLSDRFSAERPKGSFSTLEIQRTEQGDSAMYLCASSQRRLAAPDFGPGTRLTVT.

Many counts were recorded for this clonotype. The chain uses TRBV12-3 or TRBV12-4 and TRBJ1-5; D call uncertain. The CDR3 is made up of 13 amino acids. Deletions cut 1 base from V and 4 bases from J, with 5 bases between. This CDR3 is CASSLGTNQPQHF. CDR3 sequence (DNA): TGTGCCAGCAGTTTAGGTACTAATCAGCCCCAGCATTTT.

The rearrangement joins TRBV5-1 to TRBJ2-5, with 7 bases that match TRBD2. CDR3 length: 15 amino acids. Germline V gives CDR1 SGHRS, CDR2 YFSETQ. The V and J ends lost 2 bases and 2 bases, in that order; junction bases with no gene match: 6. The CDR3 nucleotides read TGCGCCAGCAGCTTTCTTCCAGCGGGACAAGAGACCCAGTACTTC. This sequence encodes CASSFLPAGQETQYF. Full variable domain (remainder filled in from reference TRBV5-1 and TRBJ2-5): KAGVTQTPRYLIKTRGQQVTLSCSPISGHRSVSWYQQTPGQGLQFLFEYFSETQRNKGNFPGRFSGRQFSNSRSEMNVSTLELGDSALYLCASSFLPAGQETQYFGPGTRLLVL.